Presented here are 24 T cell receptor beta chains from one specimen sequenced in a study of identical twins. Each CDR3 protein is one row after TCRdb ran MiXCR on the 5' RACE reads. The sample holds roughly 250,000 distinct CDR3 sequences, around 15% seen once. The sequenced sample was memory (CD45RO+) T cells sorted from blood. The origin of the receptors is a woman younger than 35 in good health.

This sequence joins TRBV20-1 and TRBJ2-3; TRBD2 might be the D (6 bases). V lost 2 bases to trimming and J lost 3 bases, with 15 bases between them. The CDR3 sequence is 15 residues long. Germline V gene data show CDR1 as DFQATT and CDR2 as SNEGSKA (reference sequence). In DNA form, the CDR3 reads TGCAGTGCTAGACCATTGGGGCGGGGTACAGATACGCAGTATTTT. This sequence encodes CSARPLGRGTDTQYF.

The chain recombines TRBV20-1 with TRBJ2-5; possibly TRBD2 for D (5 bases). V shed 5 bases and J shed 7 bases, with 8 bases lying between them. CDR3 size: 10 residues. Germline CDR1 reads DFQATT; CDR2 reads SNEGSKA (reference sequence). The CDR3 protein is CSAGGGTQYF. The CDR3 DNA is TGCAGTGCTGGCGGAGGGACCCAGTACTTC.

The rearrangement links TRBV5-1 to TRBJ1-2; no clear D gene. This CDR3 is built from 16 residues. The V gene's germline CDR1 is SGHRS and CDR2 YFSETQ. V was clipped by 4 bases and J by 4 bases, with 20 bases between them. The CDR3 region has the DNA TGCGCCAGCAGCCTAGGGTCCCAACCTGAGGGCTATGGCTACACCTTC. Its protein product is CASSLGSQPEGYGYTF.

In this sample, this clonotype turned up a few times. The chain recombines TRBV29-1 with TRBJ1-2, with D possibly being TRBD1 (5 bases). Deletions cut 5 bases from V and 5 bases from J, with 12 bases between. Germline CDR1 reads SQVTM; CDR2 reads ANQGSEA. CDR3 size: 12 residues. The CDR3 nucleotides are TGCAGCGTTACGACAGCAGCATATGGCTACACCTTC. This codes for CSVTTAAYGYTF.

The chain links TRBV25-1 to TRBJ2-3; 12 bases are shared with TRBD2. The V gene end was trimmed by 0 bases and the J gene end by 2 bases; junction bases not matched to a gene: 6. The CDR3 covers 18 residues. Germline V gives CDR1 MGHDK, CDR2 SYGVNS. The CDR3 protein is CASSEYIGLAGFTDTQYF. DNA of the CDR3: TGTGCCAGCAGTGAATATATAGGACTAGCGGGGTTCACAGATACGCAGTATTTT. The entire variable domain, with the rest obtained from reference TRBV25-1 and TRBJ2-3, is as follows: EADIYQTPRYLVIGTGKKITLECSQTMGHDKMYWYQQDPGMELHLIHYSYGVNSTEKGDLSSESTVSRIRTEHFPLTLESARPSHTSQYLCASSEYIGLAGFTDTQYFGPGTRLTVL.

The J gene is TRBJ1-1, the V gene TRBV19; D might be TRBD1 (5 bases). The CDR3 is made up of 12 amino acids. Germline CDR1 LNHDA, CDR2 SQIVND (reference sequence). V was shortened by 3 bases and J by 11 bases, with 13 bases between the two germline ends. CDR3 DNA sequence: TGTGCCAGTAGTATCGGACATTCCTCGGCTTTCTTT. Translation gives CASSIGHSSAFF.

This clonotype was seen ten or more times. Here the CDR3 DNA reads TGTGCCAGCAGCAAGGTTATAGCGGCCACCGGGGAGCTGTTTTTT. Its translation is CASSKVIAATGELFF. J is TRBJ2-2 and V is TRBV21-1; no check of the table's D call, TRBD2, against the DNA was made. TRBV21-1 is flagged as a pseudogene. The CDR3 is made up of 15 amino acids.

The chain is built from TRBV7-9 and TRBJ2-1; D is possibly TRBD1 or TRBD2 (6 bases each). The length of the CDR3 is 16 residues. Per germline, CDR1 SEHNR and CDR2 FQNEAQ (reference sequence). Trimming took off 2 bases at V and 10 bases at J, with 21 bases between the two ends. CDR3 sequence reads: CASSLRGGDYRGEQFF. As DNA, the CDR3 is TGTGCCAGCAGCTTAAGAGGGGGAGACTACCGGGGGGAGCAGTTCTTC.

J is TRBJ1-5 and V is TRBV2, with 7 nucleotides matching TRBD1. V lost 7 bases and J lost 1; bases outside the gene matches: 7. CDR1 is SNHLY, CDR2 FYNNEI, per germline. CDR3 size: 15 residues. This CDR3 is CASTFLGQSNQPQHF. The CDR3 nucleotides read TGTGCCAGCACCTTCCTGGGACAGAGCAATCAGCCCCAGCATTTT.

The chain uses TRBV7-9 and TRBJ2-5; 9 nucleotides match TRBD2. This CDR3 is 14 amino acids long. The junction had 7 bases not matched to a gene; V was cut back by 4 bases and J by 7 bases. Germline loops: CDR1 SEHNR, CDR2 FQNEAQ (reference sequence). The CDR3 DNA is TGTGCCAGCAGCTCAAAGCGGGAGGTAGGGACCCAGTACTTC. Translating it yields CASSSKREVGTQYF.

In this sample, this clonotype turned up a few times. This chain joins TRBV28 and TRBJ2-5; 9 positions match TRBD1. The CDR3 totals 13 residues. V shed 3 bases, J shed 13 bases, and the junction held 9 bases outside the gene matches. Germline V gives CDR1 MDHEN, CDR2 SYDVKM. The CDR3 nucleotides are TGTGCCAGCAGTTTGGCACCTCGGGACAGGGTGTACTTC. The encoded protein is CASSLAPRDRVYF.

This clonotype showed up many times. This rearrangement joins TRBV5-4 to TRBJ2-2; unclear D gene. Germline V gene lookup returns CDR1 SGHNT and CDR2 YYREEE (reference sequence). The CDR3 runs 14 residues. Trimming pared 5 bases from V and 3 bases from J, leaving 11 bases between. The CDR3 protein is CASSLTTDTGELFF. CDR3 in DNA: TGTGCCAGCAGTCTAACTACAGACACCGGGGAGCTGTTTTTT.

The DNA of the CDR3 is TGTGCCAGCAGTTTTTACAGGGGTACTGAAGCTTTCTTT. Amino acids: CASSFYRGTEAFF. V is TRBV6-5 and J is TRBJ1-1; TRBD1 matches at 7 bases. Germline CDR1 MNHEY, CDR2 SVGAGI. With V trimmed by 4 bases and J by 5 bases, 4 bases remained unmatched. This CDR3 comprises 13 residues.

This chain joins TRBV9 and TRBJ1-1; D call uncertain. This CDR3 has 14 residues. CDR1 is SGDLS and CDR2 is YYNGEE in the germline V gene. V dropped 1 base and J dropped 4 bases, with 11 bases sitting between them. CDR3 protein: CASSVSGVATEAFF. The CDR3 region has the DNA TGTGCCAGCAGCGTATCCGGGGTCGCCACTGAAGCTTTCTTT.

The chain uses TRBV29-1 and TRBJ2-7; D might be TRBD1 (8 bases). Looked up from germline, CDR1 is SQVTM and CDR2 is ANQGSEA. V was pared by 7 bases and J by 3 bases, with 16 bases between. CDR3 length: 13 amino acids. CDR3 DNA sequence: TGCAGCGCTACAGGGGGGGCTGGCTACGAGCAGTACTTC. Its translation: CSATGGAGYEQYF.

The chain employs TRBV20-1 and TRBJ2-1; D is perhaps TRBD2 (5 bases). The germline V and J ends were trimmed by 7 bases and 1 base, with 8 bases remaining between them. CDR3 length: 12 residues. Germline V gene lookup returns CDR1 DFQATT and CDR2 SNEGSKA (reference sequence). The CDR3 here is CSVGESYNEQFF. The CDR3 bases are TGCAGTGTCGGGGAGTCCTACAATGAGCAGTTCTTC.

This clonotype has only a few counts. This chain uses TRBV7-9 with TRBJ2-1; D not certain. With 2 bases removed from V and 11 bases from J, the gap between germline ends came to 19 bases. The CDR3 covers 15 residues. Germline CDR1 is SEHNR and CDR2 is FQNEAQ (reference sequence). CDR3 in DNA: TGTGCCAGCAGCTTACTTAAGGCGTCCTTACGGAAGCAGTTCTTC. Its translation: CASSLLKASLRKQFF.

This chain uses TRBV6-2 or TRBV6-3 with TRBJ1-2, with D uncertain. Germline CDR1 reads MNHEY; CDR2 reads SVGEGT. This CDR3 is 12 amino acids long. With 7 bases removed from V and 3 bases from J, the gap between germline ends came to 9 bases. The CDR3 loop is CASTSYDYGYTF. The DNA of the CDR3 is TGTGCCAGCACCTCGTACGACTATGGCTACACCTTC.

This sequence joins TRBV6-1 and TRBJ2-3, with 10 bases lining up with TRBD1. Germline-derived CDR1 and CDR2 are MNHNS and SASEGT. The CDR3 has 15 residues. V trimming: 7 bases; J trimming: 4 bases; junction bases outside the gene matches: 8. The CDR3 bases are TGTGCCAGCAAACCCCCCGGGACAGGGGCAGATACGCAGTATTTT. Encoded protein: CASKPPGTGADTQYF.

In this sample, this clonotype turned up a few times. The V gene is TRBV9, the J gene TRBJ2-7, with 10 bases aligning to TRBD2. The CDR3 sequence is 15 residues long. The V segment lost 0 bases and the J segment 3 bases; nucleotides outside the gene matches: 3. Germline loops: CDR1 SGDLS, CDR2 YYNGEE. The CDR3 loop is CASSVGERGGYEQYF. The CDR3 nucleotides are TGTGCCAGCAGCGTAGGAGAGCGGGGGGGCTACGAGCAGTACTTC.

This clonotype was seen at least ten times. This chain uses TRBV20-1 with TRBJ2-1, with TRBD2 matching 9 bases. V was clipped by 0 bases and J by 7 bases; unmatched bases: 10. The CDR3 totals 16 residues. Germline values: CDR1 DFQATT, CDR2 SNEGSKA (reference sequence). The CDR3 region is CSARDSGSPGWNEQFF. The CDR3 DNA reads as TGCAGTGCTAGAGATAGCGGGAGTCCCGGGTGGAATGAGCAGTTCTTC.

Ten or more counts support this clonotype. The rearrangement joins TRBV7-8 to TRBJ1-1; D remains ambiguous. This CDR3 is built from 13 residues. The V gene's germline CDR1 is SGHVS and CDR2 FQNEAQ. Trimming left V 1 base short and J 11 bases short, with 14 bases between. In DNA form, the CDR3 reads TGTGCCAGCAGCTTAGTTCAATATCCTGCGGCTTTCTTT. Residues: CASSLVQYPAAFF. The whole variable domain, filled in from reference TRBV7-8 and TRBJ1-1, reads GAGVSQSPRYKVAKRGQDVALRCDPISGHVSLFWYQQALGQGPEFLTYFQNEAQLDKSGLPSDRFFAERPEGSVSTLKIQRTQQEDSAVYLCASSLVQYPAAFFGQGTRLTVV.

The CDR3 protein is CSVVPSGRYQETQYF. The DNA for the CDR3 is TGCAGCGTTGTGCCTAGCGGGAGATACCAAGAGACCCAGTACTTC. This chain links TRBV29-1 with TRBJ2-5; 10 nucleotides agree with TRBD2. V was pared by 4 bases and J by 0 bases, with 5 bases of the junction left unmatched. Germline V gives CDR1 SQVTM, CDR2 ANQGSEA. The CDR3 is made up of 15 amino acids.

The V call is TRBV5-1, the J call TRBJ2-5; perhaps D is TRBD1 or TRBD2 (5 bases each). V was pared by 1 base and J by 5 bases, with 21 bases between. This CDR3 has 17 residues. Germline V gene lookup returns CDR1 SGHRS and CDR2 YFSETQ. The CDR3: CASSLREAERGSETQYF. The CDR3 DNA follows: TGCGCCAGCAGCTTGCGGGAAGCGGAGAGGGGCTCGGAGACCCAGTACTTC.